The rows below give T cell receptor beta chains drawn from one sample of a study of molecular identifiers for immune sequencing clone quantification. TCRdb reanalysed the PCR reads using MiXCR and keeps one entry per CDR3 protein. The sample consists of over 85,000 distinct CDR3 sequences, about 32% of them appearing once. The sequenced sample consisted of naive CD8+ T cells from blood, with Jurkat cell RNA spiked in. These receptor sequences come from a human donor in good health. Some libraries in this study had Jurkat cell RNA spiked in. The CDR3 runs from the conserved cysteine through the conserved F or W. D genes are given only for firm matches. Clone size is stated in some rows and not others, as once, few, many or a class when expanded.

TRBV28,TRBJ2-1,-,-,TGTGCCAGCAATCATTACAATGAGCAGTTCTTC,CASNHYNEQFF
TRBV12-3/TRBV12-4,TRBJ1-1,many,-,TGTGCCAGCAGTTTAACAGGTTGGGGCACTGAAGCTTTCTTT,CASSLTGWGTEAFF
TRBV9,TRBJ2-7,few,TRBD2,TGTGCCAGCAGCCCAGCGGGGGGAGTGAATCAGCAGTACTTC,CASSPAGGVNQQYF
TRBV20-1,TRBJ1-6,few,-,TGCAGTGCTAGAGCCCCTGGAAGCTCCTATAATTCACCCCTCCACTTT,CSARAPGSSYNSPLHF
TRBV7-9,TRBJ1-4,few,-,TGTGCCAGCAGCTTAAGTCCTACGCTAGAAGAAAAACTGTTTTTT,CASSLSPTLEEKLFF
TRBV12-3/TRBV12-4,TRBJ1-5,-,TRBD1,TGTGCCAGCAAAACAGGGGAGCAGCCCCAGCATTTT,CASKTGEQPQHF
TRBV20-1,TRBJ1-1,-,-,TGCAGTGCCCCAGGGGTAGTTGAAGCTTTCTTT,CSAPGVVEAFF
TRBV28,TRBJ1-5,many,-,TGTGCCAGCAGTTTCTATCGGGGCGCCGATCAGCCCCAGCATTTT,CASSFYRGADQPQHF
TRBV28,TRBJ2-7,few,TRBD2,TGTGCCAGCAGTTTCCGACTAGCGGTCTACGAGCAGTACTTC,CASSFRLAVYEQYF
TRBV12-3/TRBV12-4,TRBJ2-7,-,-,TGTGCCAGCAAGGGTGACAGCTACGAGCAGTACTTC,CASKGDSYEQYF
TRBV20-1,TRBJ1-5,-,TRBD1,TGCAGTGCTAGTGCCCGGACAGGGAGCCTTTATAGCAATCAGCCCCAGCATTTT,CSASARTGSLYSNQPQHF
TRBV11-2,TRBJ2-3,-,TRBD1,TGTGCTGTTGGGCAGGGGGTAGGTACGCAGTATTTT,CAVGQGVGTQYF
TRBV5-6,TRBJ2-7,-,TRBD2,TGTGCCAGCAGCTGGGGGGGACACGAGCAGTACTTC,CASSWGGHEQYF
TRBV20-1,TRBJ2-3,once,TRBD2,TGCAGTGCTCCGACTAGCGGGAGGTTCACAGATACGAAGTATTTT,CSAPTSGRFTDTKYF
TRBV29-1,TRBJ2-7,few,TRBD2,TGCAGCGTTGGACCCGGACTAGCGGGAGTTAAGTACGAGCAGTACTTC,CSVGPGLAGVKYEQYF
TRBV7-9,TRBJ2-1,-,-,TGTGCCAGCAGCCCCTACGTGGCGGTCTCCTACAATGAGCAGTTCTTC,CASSPYVAVSYNEQFF
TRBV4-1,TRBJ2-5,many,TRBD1,TGCGCCAGCAGCTCCCGGGACAGCTGGCAAGAGACCCAGTACTTC,CASSSRDSWQETQYF
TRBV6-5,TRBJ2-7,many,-,TGTGCCAGCAGTTACTCGAGGCTGGGGGAGCAGTACTTC,CASSYSRLGEQYF
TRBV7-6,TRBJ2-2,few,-,TGTGCCAGCAGCTTCGTTCAGACGGGCACCGGGGAGCTGTTTTTT,CASSFVQTGTGELFF
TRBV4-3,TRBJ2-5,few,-,TGCGCCAGCAGCCAGTGGCCAGGCGGAGAGACCCAGTACTTC,CASSQWPGGETQYF
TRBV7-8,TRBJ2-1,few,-,TGTGCCAGCAGCTTAGCCGGGCCTGGGCCCTCCTACAATGAGCAGTTCTTC,CASSLAGPGPSYNEQFF
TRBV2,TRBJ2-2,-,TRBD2,TGTGCCAGCAGTGGGGCGGGAGCGAACACCGGTGATCTGTTTTTT,CASSGAGANTGDLFF
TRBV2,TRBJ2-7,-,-,TGTGCCAGCAGTGAAGCGCGCAGGGTCGGGTACGAGCAGTACTTC,CASSEARRVGYEQYF
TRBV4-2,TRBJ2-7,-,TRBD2,TGTGCCAGCAGCCCGGGACTACCGAACTACGAGCAGTACTTC,CASSPGLPNYEQYF
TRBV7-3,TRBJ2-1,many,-,TGTGCCAGCAGCTTCGCGGGACCGCTGAATGAGCAGTTCTTC,CASSFAGPLNEQFF
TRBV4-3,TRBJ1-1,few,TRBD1,TGCGCCAGAAGCTCACGACAGGGGATTGGCACTGAAGCTTTCTTT,CARSSRQGIGTEAFF
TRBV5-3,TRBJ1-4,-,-,TGTGCCAGCAGCCCTGACAGGATGAATGAAGAACTGTTTTTT,CASSPDRMNEELFF
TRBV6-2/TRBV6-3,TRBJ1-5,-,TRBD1,TGTGCCAGCACCGACAGGGGCAATCAGCCCCAGCATTTT,CASTDRGNQPQHF
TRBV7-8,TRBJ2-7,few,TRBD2,TGTGCCAGCAGCTTAGGCGGGACTAGCTACGAGCAGTACTTC,CASSLGGTSYEQYF
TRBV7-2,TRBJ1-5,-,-,TGTGCCAGCAGCTTAGCGAGGGGGGGGAGCAATCAGCCCCAGCATTTT,CASSLARGGSNQPQHF
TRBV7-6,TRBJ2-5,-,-,TGTGCCAGCAGCCCGGGACTCCGGCCCCAAGAGACCCAGTACTTC,CASSPGLRPQETQYF
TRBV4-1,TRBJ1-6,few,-,TGCGCCAGTACTGAAACGAGCTCCTATAATTCACCCCTCCACTTT,CASTETSSYNSPLHF
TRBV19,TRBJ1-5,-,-,TGTGCCAGTAGTATATCGGGGGCGTATAGCAATCAGCCCCAGCATTTT,CASSISGAYSNQPQHF
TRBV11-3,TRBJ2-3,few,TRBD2,TGTGCCAGCAGCCCCGGGGGGGGCTGGACAGATACGCAGTATTTT,CASSPGGGWTDTQYF
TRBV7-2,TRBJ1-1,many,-,TGTGCCAGCAGCTTAGTCCTGGGAGACAACACTGAAGCTTTCTTT,CASSLVLGDNTEAFF